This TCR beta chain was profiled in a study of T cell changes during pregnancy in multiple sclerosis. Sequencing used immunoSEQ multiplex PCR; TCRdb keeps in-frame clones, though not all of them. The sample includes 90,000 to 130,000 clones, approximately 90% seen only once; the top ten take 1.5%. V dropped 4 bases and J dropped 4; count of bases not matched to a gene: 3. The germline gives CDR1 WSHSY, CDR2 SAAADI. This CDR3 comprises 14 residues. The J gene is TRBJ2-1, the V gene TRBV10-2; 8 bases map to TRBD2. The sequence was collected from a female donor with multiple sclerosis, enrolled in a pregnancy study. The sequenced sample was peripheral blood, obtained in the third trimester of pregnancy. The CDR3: CASSVASGYNEQFF. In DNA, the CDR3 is TGCGCCAGCAGTGTGGCTAGCGGGTACAATGAGCAGTTCTTC.